This T cell receptor beta chain derives from a study of monozygotic twins with inflammatory bowel disease. This clonotype counts as medium-sized by frequency. Its specificity is unknown. Nested PCRs (16 and 9 cycles, two total) were applied to TCRalpha and TCRbeta cDNA. No DNA is given; TCRdb re-called the 5' RACE reads and lists each CDR3 protein once. The sample includes 150,000 to 200,000 distinct CDR3 sequences. This CDR3 has 14 amino acids. Germline values: CDR1 SEHNR, CDR2 FQNEAQ (reference sequence). Study-wide points: Immunosuppressive treatments differing between patients may have added repertoire variability. The co-twins with IBD showed lower TCRbeta diversity (inverse Simpson) than their healthy siblings. Among the T cells, different subtypes could not be distinguished.

This clonotype originated in a human donor with ulcerative colitis or Crohn's disease, or a healthy co-twin of an affected twin (not recorded which). Material for sequencing was blood. The chain carries TRBV7-9 and TRBJ2-2; checking the TCRdb D call of TRBD1 is not possible without DNA. The CDR3 loop reads CASSQQGAAGELFF.